This T cell receptor (beta chain) was profiled in a study of naive and memory T cell subsets. The study's findings and limits: Over 95% of naive TCR sequences appeared only once after error correction, unlike memory subsets. Possibly reflecting memory cells re-expressing CD45RA, a few larger clonotypes occurred in naive repertoires, especially CD8. Activation and differentiation may alter RNA-based TCR counts.

Both TRBC1 and TRBC2 were covered by a beta constant-region primer of two equimolar oligonucleotides. Four rounds of PCR amplified the ligated cDNA using nested alpha and beta constant-region primers plus SP2. TCRdb reprocessed the UMI-ligation and nested PCR reads with MiXCR, giving one entry per CDR3 protein. The data contain 90,000 to 120,000 distinct CDR3 sequences, about 15% of them singletons. The CDR3 is 16 residues long. Germline CDR1 LGHNA, CDR2 YNFKEQ. V lost 0 bases and J 1 base, leaving 11 bases between the germline ends. CMV status came from CD4+ T cell IFNgamma after overnight CMV lysate stimulation of fresh PBMCs. Cells stained for CD3, CD4, CD8, CD45RA and CD27 were sorted into four subsets. A few counts support this clonotype. Its specificity is not known.

Sequencing was done on a sample of naive CD8+ T cells from blood. This sequence was found in a human donor in good health. The chain couples TRBV4-2 to TRBJ2-3; D uncertain. CDR3 in amino acids: CASSQDPGGGTDTQYF. CDR3 nucleotides: TGTGCCAGCAGCCAAGATCCCGGCGGCGGCACAGATACGCAGTATTTT.